Sequencing of this T cell receptor (beta chain) was carried out in a study of blood T cell repertoires in COVID-19. Study summary: COVID-19 samples, acute and convalescent, were from the United States, Italy and Spain. Sources were T cells, B-cell-depleted T cells, or PBMCs; the material itself was cDNA or gDNA.

Under the authors' procedure: Estimates of nucleated cell counts were drawn from the amplification of reference gene primers. The method was immunoSEQ multiplex PCR; TCRdb's version includes in-frame clones alone and lacks a portion of them. V and J calls plus clone size are reproduced from that table; the DNA served to infer D and trimming. Among hundreds of thousands of clones listed, 87% were seen once. The table lists this clone with a count of one. From germline, CDR1 is SGHDN and CDR2 FVKESK. CDR3 length: 13 residues. V lost 1 base and J lost 7, with 10 bases in between. The chain has TRBV14 and TRBJ1-2; D gene uncertain. Source material: peripheral blood. The clonotype was recovered from a woman aged 18-30 years who had recovered from COVID-19. CDR3 sequence reads: CASSQVITGGYTF. CDR3 in DNA: TGTGCCAGCAGCCAAGTTATTACGGGTGGCTACACCTTC.